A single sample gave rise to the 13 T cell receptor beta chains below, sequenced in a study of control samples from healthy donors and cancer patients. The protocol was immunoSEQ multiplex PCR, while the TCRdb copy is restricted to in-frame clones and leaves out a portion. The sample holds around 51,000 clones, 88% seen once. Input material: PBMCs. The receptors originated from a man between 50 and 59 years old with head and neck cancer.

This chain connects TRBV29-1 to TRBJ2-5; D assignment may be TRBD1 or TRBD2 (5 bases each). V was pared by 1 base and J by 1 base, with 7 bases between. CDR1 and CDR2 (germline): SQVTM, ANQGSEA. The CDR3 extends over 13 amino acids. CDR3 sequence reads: CSVEVGGQETQYF. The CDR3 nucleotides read TGCAGCGTTGAAGTTGGGGGCCAAGAGACCCAGTACTTC. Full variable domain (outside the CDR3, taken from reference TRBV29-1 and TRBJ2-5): SAVISQKPSRDICQRGTSLTIQCQVDSQVTMMFWYRQQPGQSLTLIATANQGSEATYESGFVIDKFPISRPNLTFSTLTVSNMSPEDSSIYLCSVEVGGQETQYFGPGTRLLVL.

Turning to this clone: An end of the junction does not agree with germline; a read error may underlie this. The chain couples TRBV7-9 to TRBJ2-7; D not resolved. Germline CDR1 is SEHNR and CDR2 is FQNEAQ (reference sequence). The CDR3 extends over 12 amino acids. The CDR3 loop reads CASSKASQAKTF. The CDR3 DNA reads TGTGCCAGCAGCAAAGCTAGTCAGGCCAAAACGTTC.

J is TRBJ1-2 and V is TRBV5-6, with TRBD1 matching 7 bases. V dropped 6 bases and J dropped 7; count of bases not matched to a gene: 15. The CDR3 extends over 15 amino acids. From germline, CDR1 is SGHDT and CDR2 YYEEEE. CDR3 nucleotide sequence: TGTGCCAGCATGCGTCGGTCGAGACAGGGTTTTGGCTACACCTTC. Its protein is CASMRRSRQGFGYTF.

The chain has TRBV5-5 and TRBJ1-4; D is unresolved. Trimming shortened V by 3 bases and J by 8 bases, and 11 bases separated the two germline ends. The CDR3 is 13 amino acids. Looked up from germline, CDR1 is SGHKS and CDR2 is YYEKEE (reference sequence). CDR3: CASSSLWSEKLFF. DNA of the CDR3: TGTGCCAGCAGCTCTCTATGGAGCGAAAAACTGTTTTTT. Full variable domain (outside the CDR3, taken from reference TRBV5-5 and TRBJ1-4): DAGVTQSPTHLIKTRGQQVTLRCSPISGHKSVSWYQQVLGQGPQFIFQYYEKEERGRGNFPDRFSARQFPNYSSELNVNALLLGDSALYLCASSSLWSEKLFFGSGTQLSVL.

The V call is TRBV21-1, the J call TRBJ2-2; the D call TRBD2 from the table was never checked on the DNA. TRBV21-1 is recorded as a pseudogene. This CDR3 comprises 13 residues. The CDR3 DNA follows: TGTGAACGGGGGGCAAGGAACACCGGGGAGCTGTTTTTT. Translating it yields CERGARNTGELFF.

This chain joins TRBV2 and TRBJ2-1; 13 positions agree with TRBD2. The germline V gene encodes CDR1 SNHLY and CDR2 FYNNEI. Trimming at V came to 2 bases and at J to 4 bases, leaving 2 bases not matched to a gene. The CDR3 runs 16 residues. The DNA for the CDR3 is TGTGCCAGCAGTGAAAGGGGACTAGCGGGGTACAATGAGCAGTTCTTC. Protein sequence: CASSERGLAGYNEQFF.

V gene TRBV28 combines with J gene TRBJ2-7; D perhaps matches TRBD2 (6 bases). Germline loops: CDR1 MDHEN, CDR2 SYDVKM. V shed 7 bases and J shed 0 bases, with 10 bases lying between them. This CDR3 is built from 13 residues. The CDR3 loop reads CASTGTFSYEQYF. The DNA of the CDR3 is TGTGCCAGCACAGGGACTTTCTCCTACGAGCAGTACTTC.

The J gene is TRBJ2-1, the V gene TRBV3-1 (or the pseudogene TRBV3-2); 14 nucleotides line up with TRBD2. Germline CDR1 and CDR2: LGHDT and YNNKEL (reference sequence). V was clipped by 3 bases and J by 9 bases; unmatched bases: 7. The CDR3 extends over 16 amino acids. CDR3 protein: CASSQGGLAGVVEQFF. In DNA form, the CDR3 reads TGTGCCAGCAGCCAGGGGGGACTAGCGGGAGTCGTTGAGCAGTTCTTC.

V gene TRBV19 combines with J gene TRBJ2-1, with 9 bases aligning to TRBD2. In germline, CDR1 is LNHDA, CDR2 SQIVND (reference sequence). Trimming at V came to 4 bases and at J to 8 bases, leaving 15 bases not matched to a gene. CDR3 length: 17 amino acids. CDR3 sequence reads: CASSRAGFSGSADEQFF. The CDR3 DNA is TGTGCCAGTAGTAGAGCAGGATTTAGCGGGAGTGCCGATGAGCAGTTCTTC.

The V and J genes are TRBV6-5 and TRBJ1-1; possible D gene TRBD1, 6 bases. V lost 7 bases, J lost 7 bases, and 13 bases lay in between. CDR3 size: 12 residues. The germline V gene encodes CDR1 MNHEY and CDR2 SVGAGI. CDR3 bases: TGTGCCAGCAAAATAAGGGGGGTTGAAGCTTTCTTT. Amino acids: CASKIRGVEAFF.

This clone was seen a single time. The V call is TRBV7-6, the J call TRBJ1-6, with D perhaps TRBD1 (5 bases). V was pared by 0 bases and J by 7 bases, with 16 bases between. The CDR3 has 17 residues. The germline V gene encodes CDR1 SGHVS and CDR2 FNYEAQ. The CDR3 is CASSLAVGGVKNSPLHF. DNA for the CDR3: TGTGCCAGCAGCTTAGCGGTGGGGGGAGTGAAAAATTCACCCCTCCACTTT. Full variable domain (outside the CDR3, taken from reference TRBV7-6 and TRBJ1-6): GAGVSQSPRYKVTKRGQDVALRCDPISGHVSLYWYRQALGQGPEFLTYFNYEAQQDKSGLPNDRFSAERPEGSISTLTIQRTEQRDSAMYRCASSLAVGGVKNSPLHFGNGTRLTVT.

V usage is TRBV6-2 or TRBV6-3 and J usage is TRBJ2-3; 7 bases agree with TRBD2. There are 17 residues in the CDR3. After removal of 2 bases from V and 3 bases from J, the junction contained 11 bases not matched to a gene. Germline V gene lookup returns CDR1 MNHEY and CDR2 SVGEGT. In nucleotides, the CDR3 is TGTGCCAGCAGTTACCGAAACCGACTAGCTACTACAGATACGCAGTATTTT. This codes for CASSYRNRLATTDTQYF.

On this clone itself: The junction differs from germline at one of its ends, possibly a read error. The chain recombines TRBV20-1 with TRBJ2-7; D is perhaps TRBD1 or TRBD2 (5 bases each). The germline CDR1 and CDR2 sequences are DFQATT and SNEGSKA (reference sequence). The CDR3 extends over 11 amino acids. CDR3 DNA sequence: TGCAGTGCCAGAGGGGAGAACGAGCAGTACTTC. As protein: CSARGENEQYF.